A selection of T cell receptor beta chains follows, all from one sample in a study of T cells in localized non-small cell lung cancer. The table came from immunoSEQ multiplex PCR; TCRdb's copy has only in-frame clones and leaves some out. The sample holds roughly 35,000 clones, almost 90% seen once. The specimen was peripheral blood, collected before any cancer treatment. These receptors originate from a woman aged 35 to 70 with stage I lung adenocarcinoma. The conserved cysteine and the conserved F or W are not part of the CDR3 here. The D gene is left open where the match is weak.

>TRBV5-4|TRBJ1-1|-
ASSSGVEAF
>TRBV6-5|TRBJ1-3|-
ASSGGGSGNTIY
>TRBV19|TRBJ1-2|TRBD1
ASSYRGRDYGYT
>TRBV13|TRBJ1-2|TRBD1
ASSEGQGFYGYT
>TRBV5-1|TRBJ1-1|-
ASSFSGGNTEAF
>TRBV6-5|TRBJ1-2|TRBD1
ASSYSSGGDGYT
>TRBV7-6|TRBJ1-4|-
ASSLQGRLGEKLF
>TRBV30|TRBJ1-3|-
AWGAGARGNTIY
>TRBV5-4|TRBJ2-3|-
ASGTEGPLDADTQY
>TRBV5-1|TRBJ2-7|TRBD1
ASSYQTSTGDEQY
>TRBV25-1|TRBJ2-7|-
ASSESASYEQY
>TRBV9|TRBJ2-2|-
ASSRDLTGELF
>TRBV7-9|TRBJ2-3|TRBD1
ASSFAGTGSDTQY
>TRBV11-3|TRBJ1-1|TRBD1
ASSSPPGQGAY
>TRBV19|TRBJ1-3|TRBD1
ASTLGQGASGNTIY